The 27 T cell receptor beta chains below come from one sample, sequenced in a study of Ad26.COV2.S vaccination and SARS-CoV-2 variants. Specified treatment: some 19 received Ad26.COV2.S at low or high dose, single or two shots; about 5 received placebo; per-sample allocation not given. Day 63 following the first vaccine or placebo injection was when the samples were taken. Sequencing used immunoSEQ multiplex PCR; TCRdb keeps in-frame clones, though not all of them. The table shows hundreds of thousands of clones, with about 90% occurring only once. Source: peripheral blood, taken in a trial of Ad26.COV2.S vaccine versus placebo. These receptor sequences come from a person between 18 and 60 years old who received the Ad26.COV2.S COVID-19 vaccine or a placebo.

The J gene is TRBJ2-5, the V gene TRBV4-2; tentatively, D is TRBD1 (6 bases). Trimming shortened V by 2 bases and J by 1 base, and 8 bases separated the two germline ends. Germline CDR1 reads LGHNA; CDR2 reads YNFKEQ. The CDR3 runs 14 residues. CDR3 sequence: CASSQPDSQETQYF. The CDR3 DNA sequence: TGTGCCAGCAGCCAACCGGACAGCCAAGAGACCCAGTACTTC.

J is TRBJ1-1 and V is TRBV30; D possibly corresponds to TRBD1 (5 bases). Germline CDR1 GTSNPN, CDR2 SVGIG (reference sequence). The length of the CDR3 is 13 residues. Between the trimmed V and J ends, which lost 5 bases and 7 bases, there was a span of 17 bases. CDR3 in DNA: TGTGCCTGGTCCTTCCTGGGGGTTGGTGAAGCTTTCTTT. Translation: CAWSFLGVGEAFF.

The chain is built from TRBV5-4 and TRBJ2-5; D is perhaps TRBD1 (5 bases). The V and J ends lost 2 bases and 1 base respectively, with 9 bases between them. The CDR3 has 14 residues. CDR1 is SGHNT, CDR2 YYREEE, per germline (reference sequence). The chain's CDR3 is CASSFQGPQETQYF. CDR3 bases: TGTGCCAGCAGCTTCCAGGGCCCCCAAGAGACCCAGTACTTC.

Here the CDR3 reads CASSRLGQQETQYF. The DNA of the CDR3 is TGTGCCAGCAGCCGCCTCGGACAGCAAGAGACCCAGTACTTC. The chain is built from TRBV6-5 and TRBJ2-5; D might be TRBD1 (6 bases). The germline V and J ends were trimmed by 6 bases and 2 bases, with 13 bases remaining between them. The CDR3 consists of 14 residues. The germline V gene encodes CDR1 MNHEY and CDR2 SVGAGI.

This chain links TRBV5-1 with TRBJ2-1; tentative D call: TRBD1 (6 bases). Germline assignment: CDR1 SGHRS and CDR2 YFSETQ. The CDR3 is 15 amino acids. Trimming left V 1 base short and J 4 bases short, with 12 bases between. The CDR3 sequence is CASSLLGHLYNEQFF. The CDR3 DNA follows: TGCGCCAGCAGCTTGTTGGGACACCTATACAATGAGCAGTTCTTC.

A few counts support this clone. The chain recombines TRBV10-3 with TRBJ2-7; D unclear. Germline V CDR1 and CDR2: ENHRY, SYGVKD. The CDR3 sequence is 14 residues long. V was pared by 10 bases and J by 3 bases, with 19 bases between. The CDR3 loop is CATGAELGNYEQYF. The CDR3 DNA is TGTGCCACCGGAGCCGAATTAGGAAACTACGAGCAGTACTTC.

V and J are TRBV6-1 and TRBJ1-6; D ambiguous. V lost 4 bases and J lost 5, with 15 bases in between. The CDR3 sequence is 16 residues long. Germline CDR1 is MNHNS and CDR2 is SASEGT. CDR3 bases: TGTGCCAGCAGTGCAGCCTTGTTGGTAAATAATTCACCCCTCCACTTT. It specifies CASSAALLVNNSPLHF.

The chain uses TRBV19 and TRBJ2-2, with D perhaps given as TRBD1 or TRBD2 (5 bases each). Trimming cost V 9 bases and J 4 bases, with 15 bases left between them. This CDR3 comprises 14 residues. The V gene's germline CDR1 is LNHDA and CDR2 SQIVND (reference sequence). This chain's CDR3 is CASLGWGITGELFF. CDR3 nucleotide sequence: TGTGCCAGCCTCGGTTGGGGGATCACCGGGGAGCTGTTTTTT.

The CDR3 DNA reads as TGTGCCAGCAGCCCGCGGACTAACGGAAACACCATATATTTT. Translating gives CASSPRTNGNTIYF. The chain joins TRBV9 to TRBJ1-3; no definite D call. Between the trimmed V and J ends, which lost 4 bases and 4 bases, there was a span of 12 bases. From germline, CDR1 is SGDLS and CDR2 YYNGEE. The length of the CDR3 is 14 residues.

V and J are TRBV2 and TRBJ1-4; maybe TRBD1 (6 bases). V was shortened by 7 bases and J by 8 bases, with 20 bases between the two germline ends. The CDR3 sequence is 15 residues long. The germline gives CDR1 SNHLY, CDR2 FYNNEI. The CDR3 protein is CASTDEGGAYEKLFF. CDR3 DNA: TGTGCCAGCACCGACGAGGGGGGCGCCTACGAAAAACTGTTTTTT. The whole variable domain, filled in from reference TRBV2 and TRBJ1-4, reads EPEVTQTPSHQVTQMGQEVILRCVPISNHLYFYWYRQILGQKVEFLVSFYNNEISEKSEIFDDQFSVERPDGSNFTLKIRSTKLEDSAMYFCASTDEGGAYEKLFFGSGTQLSVL.

This chain uses TRBV28 with TRBJ2-3; D is unclear. The CDR3 sequence is 15 residues long. Germline loops: CDR1 MDHEN, CDR2 SYDVKM. V lost 5 bases and J lost 2, with 14 bases in between. The CDR3 nucleotides are TGTGCCAGCAGTCCCTGGACCGTCATCACAGATACGCAGTATTTT. It is translated as CASSPWTVITDTQYF.

V is TRBV6-2 or TRBV6-3 and J is TRBJ1-1, with D uncertain. The CDR3 covers 13 residues. From germline, CDR1 is MNHEY and CDR2 SVGEGT. The ends were cut back, 6 bases at V and 6 bases at J, with 14 bases in the middle. This chain's CDR3 is CASSPDGPSEAFF. The CDR3 DNA sequence: TGTGCCAGCAGCCCCGACGGGCCGTCTGAAGCTTTCTTT.

The chain joins TRBV4-2 to TRBJ1-4; 10 nucleotides line up with TRBD1. Looked up from germline, CDR1 is LGHNA and CDR2 is YNFKEQ. V lost 5 bases, J lost 3 bases, and 9 bases stayed unmatched. This CDR3 spans 17 amino acids. CDR3: CASSGGQGGRSNEKLFF. CDR3 coding DNA: TGTGCCAGCAGCGGCGGACAGGGGGGGAGATCTAATGAAAAACTGTTTTTT.

CDR3 protein: CASRLRALGSSYEQYF. In DNA, the CDR3 is TGCGCCAGCAGGCTGCGAGCGCTGGGGTCCTCCTACGAGCAGTACTTC. This chain links TRBV5-1 with TRBJ2-7; no reliable D call. Germline CDR1 and CDR2: SGHRS and YFSETQ. V dropped 5 bases and J dropped 0 bases, with 18 bases sitting between them. This CDR3 is 16 amino acids long.

This clone occurred once. The V call is TRBV20-1, the J call TRBJ2-3; the D gene is possibly TRBD2 (6 bases). Germline V gene lookup returns CDR1 DFQATT and CDR2 SNEGSKA (reference sequence). V was shortened by 3 bases and J by 4 bases, with 23 bases between the two germline ends. The CDR3 has 17 residues. CDR3 in amino acids: CSASARSEGWEPDTQYF. For the CDR3, the DNA is TGCAGTGCTAGTGCGAGGTCGGAGGGCTGGGAGCCAGATACGCAGTATTTT.

The V call is TRBV7-6, the J call TRBJ2-7, with a weak D call TRBD2 (5 bases). Germline V gene sequence: CDR1 SGHVS, CDR2 FNYEAQ. The V end lost 4 bases, the J end lost 6 bases, and 10 bases lay between the germline ends. This CDR3 region has 12 residues. CDR3 nucleotides: TGTGCCAGCAGCTATCGGGGTGGCGAGCAGTACTTC. This codes for CASSYRGGEQYF. The entire variable domain, with the rest obtained from reference TRBV7-6 and TRBJ2-7, is as follows: GAGVSQSPRYKVTKRGQDVALRCDPISGHVSLYWYRQALGQGPEFLTYFNYEAQQDKSGLPNDRFSAERPEGSISTLTIQRTEQRDSAMYRCASSYRGGEQYFGPGTRLTVT.

The gene calls are TRBV30 and TRBJ1-5; 7 bases fit TRBD1. This CDR3 has 15 amino acids. Germline values: CDR1 GTSNPN, CDR2 SVGIG (reference sequence). The V gene end was trimmed by 0 bases and the J gene end by 2 bases; junction bases not matched to a gene: 4. CDR3 amino acids: CAWSVDRSGNQPQHF. CDR3 coding DNA: TGTGCCTGGAGTGTGGACAGGTCCGGCAATCAGCCCCAGCATTTT.

This chain joins TRBV24-1 and TRBJ1-5, with D maybe TRBD1 (6 bases). Germline CDR1 is KGHDR and CDR2 is SFDVKD. V was trimmed by 4 bases and J by 4 bases, leaving 10 bases between them. The CDR3 is 14 amino acids. As DNA, the CDR3 is TGTGCCACCAGTGACTCCGGACAGAATCAGCCCCAGCATTTT. This codes for CATSDSGQNQPQHF.

The chain links TRBV9 to TRBJ1-2, with 8 bases identical to TRBD1. The CDR3 runs 15 residues. Germline assignment: CDR1 SGDLS and CDR2 YYNGEE. The J segment lost 1 base and the V segment lost 4 bases, leaving 6 bases of the junction unmatched. The CDR3 reads CASSPGTGHNYGYTF. CDR3 sequence (DNA): TGTGCCAGCAGCCCGGGGACAGGTCATAACTATGGCTACACCTTC. Using reference TRBV9 and TRBJ1-2 for the parts outside the CDR3, the full variable domain is DSGVTQTPKHLITATGQRVTLRCSPRSGDLSVYWYQQSLDQGLQFLIQYYNGEERAKGNILERFSAQQFPDLHSELNLSSLELGDSALYFCASSPGTGHNYGYTFGSGTRLTVV.

This chain joins TRBV30 and TRBJ1-2; D ambiguous. The germline V gene has CDR1 GTSNPN and CDR2 SVGIG (reference sequence). Trimming cost V 1 base and J 8 bases, with 11 bases left between them. The CDR3 is 12 amino acids. The chain's CDR3 is CAWSGQAGGYTF. The CDR3 DNA reads TGTGCCTGGAGTGGACAAGCAGGAGGCTACACCTTC. Full variable domain (outside the CDR3, taken from reference TRBV30 and TRBJ1-2): SQTIHQWPATLVQPVGSPLSLECTVEGTSNPNLYWYRQAAGRGLQLLFYSVGIGQISSEVPQNLSASRPQDRQFILSSKKLLLSDSGFYLCAWSGQAGGYTFGSGTRLTVV.

V gene TRBV4-1 combines with J gene TRBJ1-6; no definite D call. This CDR3 is built from 15 residues. Trimming removed 1 base from V and 10 bases from J, with 14 bases in between. CDR1 MGHRA and CDR2 YSYEKL come from the germline V gene. The CDR3 DNA reads TGCGCCAGCAGCCAAGGGCGGGGATCGAACTCACCCCTCCACTTT. Translation gives CASSQGRGSNSPLHF.

Concerning this clone itself: Other DNA sequences of this sample code for an identical CDR3. The chain combines TRBV5-1 with TRBJ1-1; D remains ambiguous. The length of the CDR3 is 14 residues. Germline V lookup: CDR1 SGHRS, CDR2 YFSETQ. Trimming took off 0 bases at V and 1 base at J, with 7 bases between the two ends. The CDR3 spells CASSLGQENTEAFF. CDR3 sequence (DNA): TGCGCCAGCAGCTTGGGACAAGAGAACACTGAAGCTTTCTTT.

The chain couples TRBV27 to TRBJ2-7, with 11 bases matching TRBD2. The V segment lost 2 bases and the J segment 3 bases; nucleotides outside the gene matches: 3. Germline V CDR1 and CDR2: MNHEY, SMNVEV (reference sequence). This CDR3 spans 15 amino acids. This chain's CDR3 is CASSLTSGGIYEQYF. The DNA for the CDR3 is TGTGCCAGCAGTTTAACTAGCGGGGGTATCTACGAGCAGTACTTC.

The chain employs TRBV4-2 and TRBJ1-3; D call uncertain. In germline, CDR1 is LGHNA, CDR2 YNFKEQ. Trimming pared 2 bases from V and 0 bases from J, leaving 11 bases between. The CDR3 has 16 residues. In DNA, the CDR3 is TGTGCCAGCAGCCAATCCCTCCTCTCCTCTGGAAACACCATATATTTT. Translation: CASSQSLLSSGNTIYF.

The chain has TRBV7-9 and TRBJ2-3; the D is unclear. Germline loops: CDR1 SEHNR, CDR2 FQNEAQ (reference sequence). Trimming took off 5 bases at V and 0 bases at J, with 9 bases between the two ends. This CDR3 comprises 14 residues. The CDR3 DNA follows: TGTGCCAGCAGCCCCCTGGCTAGCACAGATACGCAGTATTTT. Its protein product is CASSPLASTDTQYF.

The chain joins TRBV13 to TRBJ2-3; a weak D match, TRBD2 (5 bases). V was clipped by 5 bases and J by 2 bases, with 20 bases between them. Germline assignment: CDR1 PRHDT and CDR2 FYEKMQ (reference sequence). CDR3 length: 17 amino acids. The CDR3 is CASSPKITHRDTDTQYF. The CDR3 nucleotides read TGTGCCAGCAGCCCCAAAATCACCCACCGGGACACAGATACGCAGTATTTT.

The genes are TRBV24-1 and TRBJ2-7; 7 bases agree with TRBD2. Per the germline V gene, CDR1 is KGHDR and CDR2 is SFDVKD. Trimming removed 5 bases from V and 3 bases from J; junction bases left unmatched: 3. CDR3 length equals 13 residues. CDR3: CATSVTGGYEQYF. DNA of the CDR3: TGTGCCACCAGTGTTACGGGAGGCTACGAGCAGTACTTC.